The clone carrying this T cell receptor (beta chain) occurred many times. Its target is unknown. RNA transcripts served as the template for amplifying TCR beta CDR3 regions. Primed by the HTBI set, a first-round RT-PCR was run on the TCR CDR3. TCRdb re-analysed the multiplex PCR reads in MiXCR, keeping a single row per CDR3 protein. The table lists 550,000 to 600,000 distinct CDR3 sequences, 14% of them singletons. This entry belongs to a study of T cells in Graves' hyperthyroidism and ophthalmopathy. About the study: The blood sample was taken at first diagnosis, before treatment began. The study's findings and limits: The blood repertoire included most of the expanded thyroid clonotypes above 0.001.

CDR1 is MNHEY and CDR2 is SVGEGT in the germline V gene. Germline trimming cut 2 bases from V and 4 bases from J; bases unmatched to any gene: 1. The CDR3 spans 14 residues. Input material: blood. The V call is TRBV6-2 or TRBV6-3, the J call TRBJ1-1, with 10 nucleotides matching TRBD1. This TCR was sampled from a woman aged 18-35 years with Graves' ophthalmopathy. The CDR3: CASSYRDRGTEAFF. CDR3 DNA: TGTGCCAGCAGTTACCGGGACAGGGGCACTGAAGCTTTCTTT.